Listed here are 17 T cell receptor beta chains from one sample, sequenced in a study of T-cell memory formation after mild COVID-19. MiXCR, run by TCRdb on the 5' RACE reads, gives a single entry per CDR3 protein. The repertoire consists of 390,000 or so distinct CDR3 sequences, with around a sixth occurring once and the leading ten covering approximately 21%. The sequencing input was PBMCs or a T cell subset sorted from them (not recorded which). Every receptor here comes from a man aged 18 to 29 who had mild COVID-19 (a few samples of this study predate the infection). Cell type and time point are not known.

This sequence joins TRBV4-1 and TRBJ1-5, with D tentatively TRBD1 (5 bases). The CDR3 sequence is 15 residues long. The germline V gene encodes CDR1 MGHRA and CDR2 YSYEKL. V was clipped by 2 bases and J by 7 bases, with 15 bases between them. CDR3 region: CASSQLEGERQPQHF. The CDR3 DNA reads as TGCGCCAGCAGCCAACTTGAAGGGGAGCGCCAGCCCCAGCATTTT.

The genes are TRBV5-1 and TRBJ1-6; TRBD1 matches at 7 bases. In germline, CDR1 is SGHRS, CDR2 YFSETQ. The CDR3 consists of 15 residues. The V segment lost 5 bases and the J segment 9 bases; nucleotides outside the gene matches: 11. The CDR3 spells CASRPLQGQGSPLHF. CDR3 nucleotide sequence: TGCGCCAGCAGGCCTTTACAGGGGCAGGGTTCACCCCTCCACTTT.

The CDR3 protein is CASSFPDRGYNEQFF. The CDR3 region has the DNA TGTGCCAGCAGTTTCCCGGACAGGGGCTACAATGAGCAGTTCTTC. The chain recombines TRBV6-6 with TRBJ2-1, with TRBD1 identical over 9 bases. Germline CDR1 and CDR2: MNHNY and SVGAGI (reference sequence). V shed 4 bases and J 3 bases; nucleotides not matched to a gene: 4. CDR3 length equals 15 residues.

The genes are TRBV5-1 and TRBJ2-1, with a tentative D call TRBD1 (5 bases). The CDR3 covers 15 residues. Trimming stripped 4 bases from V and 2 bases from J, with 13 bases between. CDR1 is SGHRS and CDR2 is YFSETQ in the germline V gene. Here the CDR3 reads CASSPSPGPYNEQFF. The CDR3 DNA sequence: TGCGCCAGCAGCCCCTCCCCAGGGCCCTACAATGAGCAGTTCTTC.

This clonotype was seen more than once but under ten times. The CDR3, as DNA: TGTGCCAGCAGTCCGGGGGGGGCCCCCTACAATGAGCAGTTCTTC. It specifies CASSPGGAPYNEQFF. This sequence joins TRBV9 and TRBJ2-1; 8 bases line up with TRBD2. Trimming at V came to 5 bases and at J to 2 bases, leaving 6 bases not matched to a gene. Germline CDR1 is SGDLS and CDR2 is YYNGEE. The CDR3 spans 15 residues.

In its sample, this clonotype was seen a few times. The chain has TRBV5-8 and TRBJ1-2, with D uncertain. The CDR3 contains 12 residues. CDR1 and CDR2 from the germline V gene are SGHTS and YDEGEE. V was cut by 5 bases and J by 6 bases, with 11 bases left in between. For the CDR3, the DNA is TGTGCCAGCAGTAGGACGGCCCATGGCTACACCTTC. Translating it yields CASSRTAHGYTF.

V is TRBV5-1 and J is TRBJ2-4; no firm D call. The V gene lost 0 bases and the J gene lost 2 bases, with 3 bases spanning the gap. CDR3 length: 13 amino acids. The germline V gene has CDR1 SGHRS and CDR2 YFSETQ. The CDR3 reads CASSLGPKNIQYF. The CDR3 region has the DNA TGCGCCAGCAGCTTGGGTCCCAAAAACATTCAGTACTTC.

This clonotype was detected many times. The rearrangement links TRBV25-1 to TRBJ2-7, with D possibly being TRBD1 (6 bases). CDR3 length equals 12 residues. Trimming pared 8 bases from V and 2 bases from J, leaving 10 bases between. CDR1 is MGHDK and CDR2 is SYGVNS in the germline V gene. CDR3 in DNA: TGTGCCAGCGCAGGGGAAACCTACGAGCAGTACGTC. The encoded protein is CASAGETYEQYV.

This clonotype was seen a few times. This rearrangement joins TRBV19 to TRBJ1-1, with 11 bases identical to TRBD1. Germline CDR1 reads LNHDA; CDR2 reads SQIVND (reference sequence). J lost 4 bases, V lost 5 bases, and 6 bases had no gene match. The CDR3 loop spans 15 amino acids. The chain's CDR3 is CASSAGTGGGTEAFF. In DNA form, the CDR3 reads TGTGCCAGTAGTGCGGGGACAGGGGGTGGCACTGAAGCTTTCTTT.

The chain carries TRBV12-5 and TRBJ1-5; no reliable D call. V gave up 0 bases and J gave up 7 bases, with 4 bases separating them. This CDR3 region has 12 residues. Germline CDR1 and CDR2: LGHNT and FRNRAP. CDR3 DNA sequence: TGTGCTAGTGGTTTGGTACCACAGCCCCAGCATTTT. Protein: CASGLVPQPQHF.

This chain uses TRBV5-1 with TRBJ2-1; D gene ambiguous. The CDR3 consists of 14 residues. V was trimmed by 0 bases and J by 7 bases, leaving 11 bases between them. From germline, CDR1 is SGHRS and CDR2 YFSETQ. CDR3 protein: CASSLVLLGNEQFF. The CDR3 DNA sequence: TGCGCCAGCAGCTTGGTCCTCCTTGGGAATGAGCAGTTCTTC.

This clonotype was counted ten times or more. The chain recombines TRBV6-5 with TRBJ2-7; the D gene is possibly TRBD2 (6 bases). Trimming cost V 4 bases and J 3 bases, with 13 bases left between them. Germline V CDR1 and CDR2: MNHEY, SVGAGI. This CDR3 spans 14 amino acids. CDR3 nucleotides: TGTGCCAGCAGTTCCGGACGGGGGAACTACGAGCAGTACTTC. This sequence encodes CASSSGRGNYEQYF.

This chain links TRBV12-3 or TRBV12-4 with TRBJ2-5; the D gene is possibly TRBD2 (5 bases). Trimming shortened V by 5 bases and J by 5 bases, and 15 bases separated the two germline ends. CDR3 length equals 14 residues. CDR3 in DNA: TGTGCCAGCAGTGCGAGCGGTTCTCAGGAGACCCAGTACTTC. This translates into CASSASGSQETQYF.

CDR3 nucleotide sequence: TGTGCCTGGAGTGTTGGGTTTGGCACTGAAGCTTTCTTT. It encodes CAWSVGFGTEAFF. The chain is built from TRBV30 and TRBJ1-1; unclear D gene. CDR1 and CDR2 (germline): GTSNPN, SVGIG (reference sequence). This CDR3 is 13 amino acids long. V lost 0 bases, J lost 4 bases, and 9 bases lay in between.

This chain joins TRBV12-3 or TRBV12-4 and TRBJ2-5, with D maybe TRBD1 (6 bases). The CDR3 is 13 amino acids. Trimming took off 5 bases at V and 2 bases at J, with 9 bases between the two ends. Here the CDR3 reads CASSRQVQETQYF. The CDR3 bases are TGTGCCAGCAGTCGACAGGTTCAAGAGACCCAGTACTTC.

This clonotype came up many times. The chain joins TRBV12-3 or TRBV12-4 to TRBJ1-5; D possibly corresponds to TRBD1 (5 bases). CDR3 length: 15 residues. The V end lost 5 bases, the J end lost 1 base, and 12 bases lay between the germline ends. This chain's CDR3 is CASSPPGTSNQPQHF. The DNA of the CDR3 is TGTGCCAGCAGTCCTCCCGGGACCAGCAATCAGCCCCAGCATTTT.

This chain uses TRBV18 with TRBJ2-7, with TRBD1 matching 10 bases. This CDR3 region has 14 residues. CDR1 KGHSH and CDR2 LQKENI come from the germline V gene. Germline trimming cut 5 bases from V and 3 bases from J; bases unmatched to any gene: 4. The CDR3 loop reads CASSIGTGDYEQYV. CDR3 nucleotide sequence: TGTGCCAGCTCAATCGGGACAGGGGACTACGAGCAGTACGTC.